The 26 T cell receptor beta chains in this list originate from one sample, sequenced in a study of cytomegalovirus exposure and HLA in healthy donors. The PCR was carried out with 60 Vbeta primers and 13 Jbeta primers. TCRdb's table, derived via immunoSEQ multiplex PCR, lists solely in-frame clones and lacks some. The sample consists of tens of thousands of clones, roughly 60% of them appearing once. Sequenced input: PBMCs. Receptor source: a woman aged 45-59 years in good health and CMV-seropositive.

The chain recombines TRBV28 with TRBJ2-7; D gene unclear. Germline V gene sequence: CDR1 MDHEN, CDR2 SYDVKM. CDR3 length: 12 residues. Trimming removed 4 bases at V and 6 bases at J, with 10 bases between. The CDR3 sequence is CASSYGSGEQYF. The CDR3 DNA follows: TGTGCCAGCAGTTACGGGTCCGGCGAGCAGTACTTC.

The chain carries TRBV4-2 and TRBJ1-2; D possibly corresponds to TRBD1 (5 bases). The V and J ends lost 0 bases and 3 bases respectively, with 14 bases between them. Germline V lookup: CDR1 LGHNA, CDR2 YNFKEQ. The CDR3 has 16 amino acids. CDR3 amino acids: CASSQDGAKAHYGYTF. The CDR3 DNA reads as TGTGCCAGCAGCCAAGATGGGGCCAAGGCCCACTATGGCTACACCTTC.

This clone has a handful of counts. The same CDR3 also results from other DNA sequences found in this sample. CDR3 DNA: TGCGCCAGCAGCTTGACGGGAACTAATGAAAAACTGTTTTTT. It specifies CASSLTGTNEKLFF. The rearrangement links TRBV5-1 to TRBJ1-4; D remains ambiguous. The V end was cut by 1 base, the J end by 1 base, with 5 bases between. Germline V lookup: CDR1 SGHRS, CDR2 YFSETQ. This CDR3 is 14 amino acids long. The whole variable domain, filled in from reference TRBV5-1 and TRBJ1-4, reads KAGVTQTPRYLIKTRGQQVTLSCSPISGHRSVSWYQQTPGQGLQFLFEYFSETQRNKGNFPGRFSGRQFSNSRSEMNVSTLELGDSALYLCASSLTGTNEKLFFGSGTQLSVL.

There are a few counts of this clone. The chain employs TRBV6-1 and TRBJ1-4; possibly TRBD1 for D (5 bases). The CDR3 consists of 16 residues. The ends were cut back, 2 bases at V and 4 bases at J, with 14 bases in the middle. CDR1 is MNHNS, CDR2 SASEGT, per germline. The CDR3 nucleotides read TGTGCCAGCAGTGAACAGCGGGGCTACGATAATGAAAAACTGTTTTTT. It codes for CASSEQRGYDNEKLFF.

This rearrangement joins TRBV9 to TRBJ1-1; tentatively, D is TRBD1 (6 bases). The germline V and J ends were trimmed by 3 bases and 11 bases, with 17 bases remaining between them. The CDR3 loop spans 13 amino acids. Germline-derived CDR1 and CDR2 are SGDLS and YYNGEE. The CDR3 DNA reads TGTGCCAGCAGCGCAATGGGGGGGCGCGGGGCTTTCTTT. The encoded protein is CASSAMGGRGAFF.

This chain connects TRBV5-1 to TRBJ1-1; D gene unclear. V lost 0 bases and J 3 bases, leaving 3 bases between the germline ends. Germline values: CDR1 SGHRS, CDR2 YFSETQ. The CDR3 consists of 12 residues. The CDR3, as DNA: TGCGCCAGCAGCTTGGACTACACTGAAGCTTTCTTT. Its translation: CASSLDYTEAFF.

Only one count was recorded for this clone. The genes are TRBV5-1 and TRBJ2-5; 12 bases agree with TRBD1. This CDR3 region has 16 residues. V was pared by 0 bases and J by 6 bases, with 6 bases of the junction left unmatched. From germline, CDR1 is SGHRS and CDR2 YFSETQ. As DNA, the CDR3 is TGCGCCAGCAGCTTGGGATGGGACAGGGGGCGACAGACCCAGTACTTC. Its protein is CASSLGWDRGRQTQYF.

This clone was detected only a few times. This chain links TRBV6-5 with TRBJ2-5; 10 bases agree with TRBD2. After removal of 6 bases from V and 5 bases from J, the junction contained 9 bases not matched to a gene. The CDR3 spans 15 residues. From germline, CDR1 is MNHEY and CDR2 SVGAGI. This CDR3 is CASRRLAGNGETQYF. The CDR3 DNA reads TGTGCCAGCAGACGACTAGCGGGCAATGGGGAGACCCAGTACTTC.

The table lists this clone with a count of one. The chain carries TRBV6-5 and TRBJ2-3, with a possible D match to TRBD1 (6 bases). Germline assignment: CDR1 MNHEY and CDR2 SVGAGI. Trimming left V 5 bases short and J 0 bases short, with 9 bases between. This CDR3 has 14 amino acids. The DNA for the CDR3 is TGTGCCAGCAGTACCAGGGGAAGCACAGATACGCAGTATTTT. This codes for CASSTRGSTDTQYF.

V is TRBV28 and J is TRBJ2-7; possible D gene TRBD2, 6 bases. The CDR3 spans 17 residues. Germline V CDR1 and CDR2: MDHEN, SYDVKM. Trimming pared 7 bases from V and 1 base from J, leaving 23 bases between. The CDR3 region has the DNA TGTGCCAGCAATCACTGGGACCCGCGGGGCTATTCCTACGAGCAGTACTTC. It specifies CASNHWDPRGYSYEQYF.

As concerns this clone: Other nucleotide sequences in the sample specify the same CDR3. V and J are TRBV19 and TRBJ2-7; 7 bases agree with TRBD1. J gave up 1 base and V 8 bases, and 5 bases lay outside the gene matches. CDR3 length: 13 residues. Germline CDR1 and CDR2: LNHDA and SQIVND (reference sequence). The CDR3 region has the DNA TGTGCCAGTTCCCCGGGACAGTCCTACGAGCAGTACTTC. The encoded protein is CASSPGQSYEQYF.

This clone was seen ten or more times. The chain joins TRBV5-1 to TRBJ2-5; 7 positions match TRBD1. The CDR3 spans 15 residues. Germline V lookup: CDR1 SGHRS, CDR2 YFSETQ. Trimming cost V 6 bases and J 5 bases; bases outside gene matches: 13. The CDR3 reads CASMIGQDKPETQYF. The CDR3 nucleotides are TGCGCCAGCATGATCGGACAGGATAAACCGGAGACCCAGTACTTC.

The chain links TRBV5-8 to TRBJ2-1; 10 nucleotides line up with TRBD2. V was pared by 0 bases and J by 3 bases, with 0 bases of the junction left unmatched. CDR1 is SGHTS, CDR2 YDEGEE, per germline. The CDR3 is 15 amino acids. The CDR3 DNA sequence: TGTGCCAGCAGCTTGGGGACTAGCGGCTACAATGAGCAGTTCTTC. This encodes CASSLGTSGYNEQFF.

V is TRBV6-5 and J is TRBJ1-5, with TRBD1 matching 9 bases. This CDR3 has 15 residues. CDR1 is MNHEY and CDR2 is SVGAGI in the germline V gene. After removal of 6 bases from V and 1 base from J, the junction contained 4 bases not matched to a gene. CDR3 sequence: CASRPGQGSNQPQHF. The DNA of the CDR3 is TGTGCCAGCAGGCCGGGACAGGGAAGCAATCAGCCCCAGCATTTT.

This clone was recorded many times. This chain connects TRBV13 to TRBJ2-7; D possibly matches TRBD1 or TRBD2 (5 bases each). This CDR3 contains 15 residues. Looked up from germline, CDR1 is PRHDT and CDR2 is FYEKMQ (reference sequence). V shed 4 bases and J shed 1 base, with 14 bases lying between them. CDR3 sequence: CASSSGTPGSYEQYF. The CDR3 DNA sequence: TGTGCCAGCAGCTCAGGGACCCCAGGGTCCTACGAGCAGTACTTC.

This chain joins TRBV27 and TRBJ1-1, with D uncertain. The germline gives CDR1 MNHEY, CDR2 SMNVEV (reference sequence). The CDR3 contains 12 residues. The V and J ends lost 5 bases and 1 base respectively, with 5 bases between them. CDR3 residues: CASSEGNTEAFF. In nucleotides, the CDR3 is TGTGCCAGCAGTGAGGGGAACACTGAAGCTTTCTTT.

This clone occurred a few times. CDR3 region: CASSLPRSSGANVLTF. In DNA form, the CDR3 reads TGTGCCAGCAGCCTACCCAGGTCCTCTGGGGCCAACGTCCTGACTTTC. This chain joins TRBV2 and TRBJ2-6; D unresolved. The CDR3 contains 16 residues. The germline V gene has CDR1 SNHLY and CDR2 FYNNEI. V lost 6 bases and J 0 bases, leaving 12 bases between the germline ends.

The chain is built from TRBV6-5 and TRBJ2-5; the match to TRBD1 covers 7 bases. The CDR3 is made up of 12 amino acids. Germline V gives CDR1 MNHEY, CDR2 SVGAGI. V lost 5 bases, J lost 11 bases, and 8 bases stayed unmatched. This CDR3 reads CASSIRTGPQYF. The CDR3 nucleotides read TGTGCCAGCAGTATCCGGACAGGCCCTCAGTACTTC.

The V call is TRBV6-1, the J call TRBJ1-3; TRBD1 agrees at 7 bases. The CDR3 extends over 14 amino acids. Germline V gene lookup returns CDR1 MNHNS and CDR2 SASEGT. Unmatched junction bases numbered 2, after V lost 6 bases and J lost 0 bases. The DNA of the CDR3 is TGTGCCAGCAGCGGGACAGTCTCTGGAAACACCATATATTTT. Residues: CASSGTVSGNTIYF.

This clone was counted between two and nine times. The CDR3 spells CASSLGGWREDTQYF. CDR3 sequence (DNA): TGTGCCAGCAGCTTAGGTGGATGGCGGGAAGATACGCAGTATTTT. The chain joins TRBV7-8 to TRBJ2-3, with D possibly TRBD2 on 6 matching bases. The germline V gene has CDR1 SGHVS and CDR2 FQNEAQ. V lost 1 base and J lost 5, with 13 bases in between. The CDR3 is 15 amino acids.

This clone appeared a single time. This rearrangement joins TRBV28 to TRBJ1-2; D is unresolved. The CDR3 runs 13 residues. Trimming took 7 bases from V and 8 from J, leaving 17 bases between them. Looked up from germline, CDR1 is MDHEN and CDR2 is SYDVKM. CDR3 amino acids: CASTYAETGGYTF. The DNA for the CDR3 is TGTGCCAGCACCTATGCGGAGACGGGAGGCTACACCTTC.

The table lists this clone with a few counts. This chain joins TRBV6-6 and TRBJ2-3, with D unresolved. V was pared by 3 bases and J by 5 bases, with 6 bases between. The CDR3 is 12 residues long. Germline lookup yields CDR1 MNHNY and CDR2 SVGAGI (reference sequence). The CDR3 loop is CASSYTGDTQYF. CDR3 nucleotides: TGTGCCAGCAGTTATACCGGAGATACGCAGTATTTT.

The chain employs TRBV10-3 and TRBJ1-2, with TRBD1 identical over 9 bases. The CDR3 loop spans 13 amino acids. Germline assignment: CDR1 ENHRY and CDR2 SYGVKD. With 7 bases clipped from V and 6 bases from J, the junction kept 6 bases outside the gene matches. The CDR3 sequence is CAITPGQGHGYTF. The CDR3 DNA follows: TGTGCCATCACACCGGGACAGGGTCATGGCTACACCTTC.

This clone was detected only a few times. The rearrangement uses TRBV12-2 and TRBJ1-2. TRBV12-2 is shown as a pseudogene. This CDR3 contains 17 residues. Here the CDR3 reads CASRLAGGKEYSYGYTF. The DNA of the CDR3 is TGTGCAAGTCGCTTAGCGGGGGGGAAGGAATATAGCTATGGCTACACCTTC.

This chain uses TRBV2 with TRBJ2-1; 10 bases line up with TRBD2. The CDR3 contains 16 residues. V shed 2 bases and J 4 bases; nucleotides not matched to a gene: 5. CDR1 and CDR2 from the germline V gene are SNHLY and FYNNEI. The chain's CDR3 is CASSELRTSGYNEQFF. CDR3 in DNA: TGTGCCAGCAGTGAACTTAGGACTAGCGGATACAATGAGCAGTTCTTC.

The chain links TRBV4-3 to TRBJ1-4; D possibly corresponds to TRBD1 (6 bases). The V gene's germline CDR1 is LGHNA and CDR2 YSLEER. The CDR3 totals 17 residues. Trimming removed 2 bases at V and 3 bases at J, with 16 bases between. CDR3 sequence reads: CASSQRMGGAANEKLFF. The CDR3 DNA reads as TGCGCCAGCAGCCAAAGGATGGGGGGGGCGGCTAATGAAAAACTGTTTTTT.